The 26 T cell receptor beta chains reported below all come from one sample, sequenced in a study of PD-L1 blockade in urothelial cancer. Produced via immunoSEQ multiplex PCR; TCRdb's table is partial and in-frame only. The sample yields tens of thousands of clones, approximately 78% seen once. Time point indicated: pretreatment peripheral blood. The material sequenced was PBMCs, taken around atezolizumab (anti-PD-L1) treatment. The receptors stem from a man in his 70s with urothelial cancer.

J is TRBJ2-5 and V is TRBV2, with a possible D match to TRBD2 (6 bases). Germline V gives CDR1 SNHLY, CDR2 FYNNEI. V was cut by 10 bases and J by 2 bases, with 14 bases left in between. This CDR3 is 13 amino acids long. CDR3 loop: CAMRSREQETQYF. In DNA, the CDR3 is TGTGCCATGCGATCGCGGGAACAAGAGACCCAGTACTTC.

Only one count was recorded for this clone. Here the CDR3 DNA reads TGTGCCAGCAGCCAAGCATGGGGAGACCGGAATGAGCAGTTCTTC. Residues: CASSQAWGDRNEQFF. V and J are TRBV4-2 and TRBJ2-1; D possibly corresponds to TRBD2 (5 bases). The germline V gene has CDR1 LGHNA and CDR2 YNFKEQ. There are 15 residues in the CDR3. Trimming pared 1 base from V and 7 bases from J, leaving 14 bases between.

This clone appeared a few times. The gene calls are TRBV6-6 and TRBJ2-3; D is uncertain. CDR3 size: 12 residues. CDR1 is MNHNY, CDR2 SVGAGI, per germline (reference sequence). Trimming removed 5 bases from V and 2 bases from J, with 5 bases in between. The CDR3, as DNA: TGTGCCAGCAGTCCCCACACAGATACGCAGTATTTT. Residues: CASSPHTDTQYF.

This chain connects TRBV11-2 to TRBJ2-5, with TRBD1 matching over 9 bases. V lost 5 bases and J lost 0; bases outside the gene matches: 13. Germline loops: CDR1 SGHAT, CDR2 FQNNGV. This CDR3 comprises 18 residues. CDR3 protein: CASSLPSPGQGDQETQYF. DNA of the CDR3: TGTGCCAGCAGCCTCCCATCCCCGGGACAGGGAGACCAAGAGACCCAGTACTTC.

This clone appeared a single time. The chain carries TRBV7-2 and TRBJ2-7; D is uncertain. V lost 1 base and J lost 3, with 10 bases in between. The CDR3 covers 14 residues. Per germline, CDR1 SGHTA and CDR2 FQGNSA. CDR3 sequence (DNA): TGTGCCAGCAGCTTAGTGGAGACTCACTACGAGCAGTACTTC. Translated: CASSLVETHYEQYF.

This chain links TRBV7-3 with TRBJ2-2; perhaps TRBD1 as D (5 bases). This CDR3 has 14 amino acids. CDR1 is SGHTA, CDR2 FQGTGA, per germline. V lost 5 bases and J lost 5, with 12 bases in between. For the CDR3, the DNA is TGTGCCAGCAGCCCTGGACACATTACCGGGGAGCTGTTTTTT. Translating it yields CASSPGHITGELFF.

The chain joins TRBV13 to TRBJ2-5; the D gene is possibly TRBD2 (7 bases). V lost 5 bases to trimming and J lost 1 base, with 26 bases between them. This CDR3 spans 19 amino acids. The V gene's germline CDR1 is PRHDT and CDR2 FYEKMQ (reference sequence). The CDR3 region is CASSTKFGGRRGRQETQYF. CDR3 sequence (DNA): TGTGCCAGCAGCACAAAATTCGGTGGAAGGCGGGGGCGCCAAGAGACCCAGTACTTC.

The chain couples TRBV30 to TRBJ2-7; tentatively, D is TRBD2 (6 bases). V lost 5 bases and J lost 3, with 11 bases in between. CDR1 and CDR2 from the germline V gene are GTSNPN and SVGIG (reference sequence). The CDR3 loop spans 12 amino acids. CDR3 in amino acids: CAWSRDFYEQYF. CDR3 nucleotide sequence: TGTGCCTGGTCCCGGGACTTCTACGAGCAGTACTTC.

The V and J genes are TRBV20-1 and TRBJ2-5; D uncertain. CDR3 size: 11 residues. V lost 1 base and J lost 5, with 5 bases in between. Germline V gene lookup returns CDR1 DFQATT and CDR2 SNEGSKA (reference sequence). Here the CDR3 reads CSARGLETQYF. In nucleotides, the CDR3 is TGCAGTGCTAGAGGGCTGGAGACCCAGTACTTC.

The chain carries TRBV27 and TRBJ2-1, with 9 nucleotides matching TRBD1. Germline V gene lookup returns CDR1 MNHEY and CDR2 SMNVEV (reference sequence). CDR3 length: 15 residues. J lost 10 bases, V lost 5 bases, and 12 bases had no gene match. The CDR3 sequence is CASSPTGGEREEQFF. DNA for the CDR3: TGTGCCAGCAGTCCCACAGGGGGCGAGAGGGAAGAGCAGTTCTTC.

The chain couples TRBV4-1 to TRBJ1-1; TRBD1 might be the D (6 bases). The CDR3 contains 13 residues. V was pared by 2 bases and J by 4 bases, with 8 bases between. Germline values: CDR1 MGHRA, CDR2 YSYEKL. CDR3 DNA sequence: TGCGCCAGCAGCCAAACAGGGTTCACTGAAGCTTTCTTT. Protein sequence: CASSQTGFTEAFF.

This clone was counted between two and nine times. The gene calls are TRBV1 and TRBJ1-5; TRBD1, as called in the table, went unchecked against the DNA. TRBV1 corresponds to a pseudogene. This CDR3 is built from 15 residues. The CDR3 coding sequence is TGCACCAGCAGCCAAGATCTGCCAGGGATCCAGCCCCAGCATTTT. This codes for CTSSQDLPGIQPQHF.

The chain has TRBV19 and TRBJ2-7, with 7 bases lining up with TRBD1. Germline V gene sequence: CDR1 LNHDA, CDR2 SQIVND (reference sequence). The V gene end was trimmed by 3 bases and the J gene end by 2 bases; junction bases not matched to a gene: 7. There are 15 residues in the CDR3. The CDR3 sequence is CASSIGQGVTYEQYF. CDR3 nucleotides: TGTGCCAGTAGTATCGGGCAGGGGGTCACCTACGAGCAGTACTTC.

This rearrangement joins TRBV10-3 to TRBJ1-4; 8 bases align to TRBD1. Germline CDR1 ENHRY, CDR2 SYGVKD. This CDR3 comprises 15 residues. Unmatched junction bases numbered 7, after V lost 6 bases and J lost 4 bases. CDR3 DNA sequence: TGTGCCATCAGCCACGGGGACAGGAATAATGAAAAACTGTTTTTT. It encodes CAISHGDRNNEKLFF.

The V and J genes are TRBV10-3 and TRBJ1-6; D is unresolved. V dropped 0 bases and J dropped 7 bases, with 19 bases sitting between them. Looked up from germline, CDR1 is ENHRY and CDR2 is SYGVKD. The CDR3 loop spans 18 amino acids. CDR3 in DNA: TGTGCCATCAGTGAGTCCGTGTCAGGAGAGGGTGAGAATTCACCCCTCCACTTT. This translates into CAISESVSGEGENSPLHF.

The CDR3 loop reads CASRDRVRGYGYTF. CDR3 nucleotides: TGTGCCAGCAGGGACAGGGTTCGAGGCTATGGCTACACCTTC. The rearrangement links TRBV6-1 to TRBJ1-2; 8 bases fit TRBD1. This CDR3 contains 14 residues. CDR1 and CDR2 from the germline V gene are MNHNS and SASEGT. The J segment lost 4 bases and the V segment lost 6 bases, leaving 7 bases of the junction unmatched.

V gene TRBV19 combines with J gene TRBJ1-5; 8 positions agree with TRBD1. Germline-derived CDR1 and CDR2 are LNHDA and SQIVND (reference sequence). The V segment lost 4 bases and the J segment 3 bases; nucleotides outside the gene matches: 5. This CDR3 spans 15 amino acids. CDR3 sequence (DNA): TGTGCCAGTAGTACGGGACAGGTTCCCAATCAGCCCCAGCATTTT. This translates into CASSTGQVPNQPQHF.

The chain combines TRBV7-2 with TRBJ1-2, with D tentatively TRBD1 (6 bases). Looked up from germline, CDR1 is SGHTA and CDR2 is FQGNSA. This CDR3 comprises 16 residues. V was trimmed by 2 bases and J by 3 bases, leaving 16 bases between them. The CDR3 reads CASSLSLQGMDYGYTF. CDR3 DNA: TGTGCCAGCAGCTTAAGTCTACAGGGCATGGACTATGGCTACACCTTC.

The V and J genes are TRBV19 and TRBJ1-5; D not certain. Germline V CDR1 and CDR2: LNHDA, SQIVND (reference sequence). Between the trimmed V and J ends, which lost 3 bases and 2 bases, there was a span of 11 bases. This CDR3 region has 15 residues. Written as DNA, the CDR3 is TGTGCCAGTAGTATGGAGGTCTCGGGCAATCAGCCCCAGCATTTT. Amino acid sequence: CASSMEVSGNQPQHF.

This clone was counted once. The chain joins TRBV6-6 to TRBJ2-3; 7 bases align to TRBD1. The CDR3 sequence is 13 residues long. The V segment lost 6 bases and the J segment 1 base; nucleotides outside the gene matches: 1. The germline V gene encodes CDR1 MNHNY and CDR2 SVGAGI (reference sequence). The CDR3 DNA reads TGTGCCAGCAGAACAGGGGGCACAGATACGCAGTATTTT. Residues: CASRTGGTDTQYF.

The chain couples TRBV19 to TRBJ1-5; 8 bases agree with TRBD1. Germline V lookup: CDR1 LNHDA, CDR2 SQIVND (reference sequence). V was clipped by 1 base and J by 6 bases; unmatched bases: 14. The CDR3 contains 18 residues. The CDR3 is CASSIGQGAGQKSQPQHF. DNA of the CDR3: TGTGCCAGTAGTATAGGGCAGGGGGCAGGTCAGAAGAGTCAGCCCCAGCATTTT.

This sequence joins TRBV6-5 and TRBJ2-1; 13 bases match TRBD2. Germline CDR1 reads MNHEY; CDR2 reads SVGAGI. The CDR3 spans 15 residues. Trimming cost V 6 bases and J 6 bases; bases outside gene matches: 5. Here the CDR3 reads CASSPGLAGPNEQFF. As DNA, the CDR3 is TGTGCCAGCAGCCCGGGACTAGCGGGACCCAATGAGCAGTTCTTC.

The chain is built from TRBV5-6 and TRBJ2-7, with D maybe TRBD2 (6 bases). The CDR3 is 14 amino acids. Deletions cut 4 bases from V and 6 bases from J, with 17 bases between. CDR1 and CDR2 (germline): SGHDT, YYEEEE. The CDR3, as DNA: TGTGCCAGCAGCGTAGGAGGGGACGGGAGCGAGCAGTACTTC. This sequence encodes CASSVGGDGSEQYF. Drawing the rest from reference TRBV5-6 and TRBJ2-7, the complete variable domain is DAGVTQSPTHLIKTRGQQVTLRCSPKSGHDTVSWYQQALGQGPQFIFQYYEEEERQRGNFPDRFSGHQFPNYSSELNVNALLLGDSALYLCASSVGGDGSEQYFGPGTRLTVT.

The genes are TRBV4-1 and TRBJ2-6; 11 nucleotides align to TRBD2. CDR1 is MGHRA and CDR2 is YSYEKL in the germline V gene. V was pared by 5 bases and J by 2 bases, with 11 bases of the junction left unmatched. CDR3 length: 19 amino acids. The DNA for the CDR3 is TGCGCCAGCAGCGCCCAACAGACTAGCGGGGCCCCTGGGGCCAACGTCCTGACTTTC. This sequence encodes CASSAQQTSGAPGANVLTF.

This clone has a single count. The chain employs TRBV7-2 and TRBJ2-3; D call uncertain. With 4 bases removed from V and 3 bases from J, the gap between germline ends came to 14 bases. The germline CDR1 and CDR2 sequences are SGHTA and FQGNSA. The CDR3 runs 15 residues. CDR3 protein: CASSSPHWRTDTQYF. The CDR3 bases are TGTGCCAGCAGCTCGCCACATTGGAGAACAGATACGCAGTATTTT.

The J gene is TRBJ2-1, the V gene TRBV5-1; TRBD1 matches 9 bases. Trimming removed 4 bases from V and 1 base from J; junction bases left unmatched: 6. There are 16 residues in the CDR3. Germline CDR1 is SGHRS and CDR2 is YFSETQ. DNA for the CDR3: TGCGCCAGCAGCCTACAGGGGGCCTTATCCTACAATGAGCAGTTCTTC. Amino acids: CASSLQGALSYNEQFF.